The following is a T cell receptor beta chain sequence with its context. In the authors' methods: By means of reference gene primer amplification, nucleated cell counts were estimated. The repertoire was sequenced with immunoSEQ multiplex PCR; TCRdb's copy has only in-frame clones and lacks some. V and J calls and clone size are copied from that table; D and trimming were computed from the DNA. The profile shows 30,000 to 45,000 clones, about nine tenths of them singletons. The entry originates in a study of blood T cell repertoires in COVID-19. Study-level background: Samples representing acute and convalescent COVID-19 were sourced from the United States, Italy and Spain.

The germline V gene has CDR1 LNHNV and CDR2 YYDKDF (reference sequence). This CDR3 is 15 amino acids long. Trimming stripped 0 bases from V and 3 bases from J, with 11 bases between. The V and J genes are TRBV15 and TRBJ1-1, with TRBD1 as a possible D gene (5 bases). Material for sequencing was peripheral blood. This clonotype originated in a human donor in a cohort sampled during active COVID-19. CDR3 loop: CATSRDIGRDTEAFF. The CDR3 DNA sequence: TGTGCCACCAGCAGAGATATCGGCAGGGACACTGAAGCTTTCTTT.